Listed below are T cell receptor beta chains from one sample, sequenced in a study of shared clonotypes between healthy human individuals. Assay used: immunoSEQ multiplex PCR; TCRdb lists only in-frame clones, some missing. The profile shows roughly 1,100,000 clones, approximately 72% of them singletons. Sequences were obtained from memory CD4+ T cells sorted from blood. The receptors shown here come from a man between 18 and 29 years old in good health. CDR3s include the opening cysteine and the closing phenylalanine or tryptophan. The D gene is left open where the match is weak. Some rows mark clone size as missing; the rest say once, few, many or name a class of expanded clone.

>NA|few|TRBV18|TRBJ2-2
TGTGCCAGCTCACTTCCTAACAGGGACACCGGGGAGCTGTTTTTT
CASSLPNRDTGELFF
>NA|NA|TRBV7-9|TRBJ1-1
TGTGCCAGCAGCTTAGCGGGAGGCTTGAACACTGAAGCTTTCTTT
CASSLAGGLNTEAFF
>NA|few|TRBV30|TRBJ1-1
TGTGCCTGGAAGGTACAGGTTAACACTGAAGCTTTCTTT
CAWKVQVNTEAFF
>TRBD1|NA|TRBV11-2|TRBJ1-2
TGTGCCAGCAGCTTAGGGGACAGGGGGAGGAACTACACCTTC
CASSLGDRGRNYTF
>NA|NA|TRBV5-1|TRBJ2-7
TGCGCCAGCAGCTTGACAGGACTGAATCCCTACGAGCAGTACTTC
CASSLTGLNPYEQYF
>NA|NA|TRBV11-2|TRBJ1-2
TGTGCCAGCAGCTTTCGTGACTATGGCTACACCTTC
CASSFRDYGYTF
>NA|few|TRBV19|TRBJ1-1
TGTGCCAGTAGTCGAATCGATAAGAACACTGAAGCTTTCTTT
CASSRIDKNTEAFF
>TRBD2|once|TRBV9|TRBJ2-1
TGTGCCAGCAGCGAGGGGGCCGGGACTAGCTATGAGCAGTTCTTC
CASSEGAGTSYEQFF
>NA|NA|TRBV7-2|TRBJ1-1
TGTGCCAGCAGCTTAGCTCGGATGAACACTGAAGCTTTCTTT
CASSLARMNTEAFF
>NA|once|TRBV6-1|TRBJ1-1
TGTGCCAGCAGTGAAGACGAGGGGTCGTCCACTGAAGCTTTCTTT
CASSEDEGSSTEAFF
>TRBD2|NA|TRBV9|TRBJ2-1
TGTGCCAGCAGCCCTATCGGGGCGGGAGGGCCAGGTGAGCAGTTCTTC
CASSPIGAGGPGEQFF
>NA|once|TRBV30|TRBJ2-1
TGTGCCTGGAGTGATGTGGGGGTCACTAGCTCCTACAATGAGCAGTTCTTC
CAWSDVGVTSSYNEQFF
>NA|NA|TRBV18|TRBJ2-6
TGTGCCAGCTCGGGTCTCGCGTCACTCACCCTGGCTGGGGCCAACGTCCTGACTTTC
CASSGLASLTLAGANVLTF
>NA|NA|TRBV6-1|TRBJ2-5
TGTGCCAGCGGTCGAGCGGGACACCTCGGGGAGACCCAGTACTTC
CASGRAGHLGETQYF
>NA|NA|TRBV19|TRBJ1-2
TGTGCCAGTAGTCAATACGGGCAAAATAACTATGGCTACACCTTC
CASSQYGQNNYGYTF
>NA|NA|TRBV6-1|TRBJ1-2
TGTGCCAGCAGTGGACAGGTTTGGGGCTACACCTTC
CASSGQVWGYTF
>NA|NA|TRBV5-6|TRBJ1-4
TGTGCCAGCAGCCCGGGAGCTGGGGAAAAACTGTTTTTT
CASSPGAGEKLFF
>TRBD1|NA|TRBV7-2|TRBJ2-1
TGTGCCAGCAGCCTAGGGGGCCACCCAGGGCAGTTCTTC
CASSLGGHPGQFF
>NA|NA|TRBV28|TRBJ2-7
TGTGCCAGCAGTTTAAAAAGACCGAGGACCTACGAGCAGTACTTC
CASSLKRPRTYEQYF
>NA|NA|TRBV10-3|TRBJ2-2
TGTGCCATCACCTCTACCGGGGAGCTGTTTTTT
CAITSTGELFF
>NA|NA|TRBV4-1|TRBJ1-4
TGCGCCAGCAGCCAGCAGGGTGAGGCCCCTAATGAAAAACTGTTTTTT
CASSQQGEAPNEKLFF
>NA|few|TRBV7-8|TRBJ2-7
TGTGCCAGCAGCTTATGGGAGAGGGACTACGAGCAGTACTTC
CASSLWERDYEQYF
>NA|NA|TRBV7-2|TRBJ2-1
TGTGCCAGCAGCTTAGGATCTGTCGGTGAGCAGTTCTTC
CASSLGSVGEQFF
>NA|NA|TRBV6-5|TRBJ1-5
TGTGCCAGCAGCACCGACCTTGAGGGGCAGCCCCAGCATTTT
CASSTDLEGQPQHF
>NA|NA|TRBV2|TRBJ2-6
TGTGCCAGCAGTGATCCGCGTCTGGGGGCCGGGGCCAACGTCCTGACTTTC
CASSDPRLGAGANVLTF
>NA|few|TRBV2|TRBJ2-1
TGTGCCAGCAGTCCCGGTGGTCCCTCCTACAATGAGCAGTTCTTC
CASSPGGPSYNEQFF
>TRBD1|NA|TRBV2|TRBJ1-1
TGTGCCAGCAGTTCGGACAGGTACAACACTGAAGCTTTCTTT
CASSSDRYNTEAFF
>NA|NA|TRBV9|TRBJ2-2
TGTGCCAGCAGCGTAGCCCCGAACACCGGGGAGCTGTTTTTT
CASSVAPNTGELFF
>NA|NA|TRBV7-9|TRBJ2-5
TGTGCCAGCAGCCACTCGGGTAGTCCAAACTTGCGGGAGACCCAGTACTTC
CASSHSGSPNLRETQYF
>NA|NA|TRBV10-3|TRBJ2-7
TGTGCCATCAGTGAAGGGGGGAGCTCCTACGAGCAGTACTTC
CAISEGGSSYEQYF
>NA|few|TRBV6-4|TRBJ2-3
TGTGCCAGCAGTCCAGGGTCCACAGATACGCAGTATTTT
CASSPGSTDTQYF